Below are 32 T cell receptor beta chains sequenced from a single sample in a study of OX40 agonist ivuxolimab in advanced cancers. The data were produced by immunoSEQ multiplex PCR, yet TCRdb's version contains in-frame clones alone and is incomplete. The profile covers around 60,000 clones, with 60% to 85% appearing a single time and approximately 11% taken by the ten largest. Here the sequenced sample was CD4+ or CD8+ T cells sorted from blood, taken in a trial of the OX40 agonist ivuxolimab. These receptor sequences come from an adult with an advanced solid tumor such as melanoma, head and neck, liver or kidney cancer.

This clone was counted a single time. The V call is TRBV25-1, the J call TRBJ2-7, with 7 bases lining up with TRBD2. Losses at the gene ends were 7 bases for V and 2 bases for J; bases not matched to a gene: 11. CDR1 is MGHDK and CDR2 is SYGVNS in the germline V gene. The CDR3 length is 15 residues. The CDR3 here is CASTGLGGETYEQYF. CDR3 nucleotide sequence: TGTGCCAGCACCGGTTTGGGGGGGGAAACCTACGAGCAGTACTTC.

The chain carries TRBV30 and TRBJ1-1; maybe TRBD1 (6 bases). CDR3 length: 16 amino acids. V lost 2 bases and J lost 4, with 20 bases in between. The germline V gene has CDR1 GTSNPN and CDR2 SVGIG (reference sequence). CDR3 bases: TGTGCCTGGAGTCCAGGGGTTGGCAGTGGGTTCACTGAAGCTTTCTTT. This translates into CAWSPGVGSGFTEAFF. The entire variable domain, with the rest obtained from reference TRBV30 and TRBJ1-1, is as follows: SQTIHQWPATLVQPVGSPLSLECTVEGTSNPNLYWYRQAAGRGLQLLFYSVGIGQISSEVPQNLSASRPQDRQFILSSKKLLLSDSGFYLCAWSPGVGSGFTEAFFGQGTRLTVV.

V usage is TRBV5-8 and J usage is TRBJ2-2, with a weak D call TRBD1 (6 bases). The CDR3 runs 13 residues. Germline lookup yields CDR1 SGHTS and CDR2 YDEGEE. V lost 6 bases, J lost 6 bases, and 12 bases lay in between. The CDR3 sequence is CASTKRGSGELFF. The CDR3, as DNA: TGTGCCAGCACCAAAAGGGGGTCCGGGGAGCTGTTTTTT.

In its sample, this clone was seen once. The V call is TRBV2, the J call TRBJ1-3; 7 positions agree with TRBD1. V gave up 9 bases and J gave up 0 bases; unmatched junction bases: 8. The length of the CDR3 is 15 residues. The germline CDR1 and CDR2 sequences are SNHLY and FYNNEI. In nucleotides, the CDR3 is TGTGCCAGAGACAGGGTTTCTTCCTCTGGAAACACCATATATTTT. This translates into CARDRVSSSGNTIYF.

The J gene is TRBJ2-3, the V gene TRBV9; TRBD2 is a possible D gene (6 bases). Germline assignment: CDR1 SGDLS and CDR2 YYNGEE. The CDR3 spans 15 residues. Trimming removed 1 base at V and 0 bases at J, with 9 bases between. The CDR3 reads CASSVSGTSTDTQYF. CDR3 sequence (DNA): TGTGCCAGCAGCGTATCAGGGACTAGCACAGATACGCAGTATTTT.

The chain couples TRBV7-7 to TRBJ2-5; 7 bases match TRBD1. The CDR3 totals 19 residues. Germline V gives CDR1 SSHAT, CDR2 FNYEAQ (reference sequence). With V trimmed by 1 base and J by 3 bases, 17 bases remained unmatched. The CDR3 here is CASSLVGHYKRGGKETQYF. The CDR3, as DNA: TGTGCCAGCAGCTTAGTTGGTCATTACAAAAGAGGGGGCAAAGAGACCCAGTACTTC.

CDR3 bases: TGTGCCAGCAGGGGGCCAAGCCGGGGTGAAAAACTGTTTTTT. Translating gives CASRGPSRGEKLFF. The chain employs TRBV27 and TRBJ1-4; the D gene is possibly TRBD1 (5 bases). V was trimmed by 6 bases and J by 7 bases, leaving 15 bases between them. The CDR3 loop spans 14 amino acids. CDR1 and CDR2 (germline): MNHEY, SMNVEV (reference sequence).

CDR3 residues: CASSSLGQGGSPLHF. CDR3 bases: TGTGCCAGCAGCTCCCTGGGACAGGGGGGATCACCCCTCCACTTT. The rearrangement links TRBV11-2 to TRBJ1-6; 11 nucleotides align to TRBD1. The trim removed 4 bases at V and 10 bases at J, leaving 6 bases unmatched. CDR3 length: 15 residues. In germline, CDR1 is SGHAT, CDR2 FQNNGV.

The V call is TRBV4-1, the J call TRBJ2-3; 7 positions agree with TRBD1. V dropped 4 bases and J dropped 1; count of bases not matched to a gene: 8. The CDR3 sequence is 16 residues long. From germline, CDR1 is MGHRA and CDR2 YSYEKL. The CDR3 reads CASSPTTGIGTDTQYF. CDR3 nucleotide sequence: TGCGCCAGCAGCCCAACGACAGGGATCGGCACAGATACGCAGTATTTT.

The rearrangement links TRBV19 to TRBJ1-6, with 7 positions matching TRBD1. V trimming: 1 base; J trimming: 0 bases; junction bases outside the gene matches: 9. Per germline, CDR1 LNHDA and CDR2 SQIVND (reference sequence). This CDR3 contains 19 residues. Here the CDR3 DNA reads TGTGCCAGTAGTATAGGATTGGCAGGGGGGAGCTCCTATAATTCACCCCTCCACTTT. Its translation is CASSIGLAGGSSYNSPLHF.

The chain links TRBV7-2 to TRBJ2-2; 7 positions agree with TRBD1. This CDR3 comprises 16 residues. Germline assignment: CDR1 SGHTA and CDR2 FQGNSA. The J segment lost 5 bases and the V segment lost 5 bases, leaving 11 bases of the junction unmatched. CDR3 nucleotides: TGTGCCAGCAGCGGCACAGGGGCCTTGGGGACCGGGGAGCTGTTTTTT. This encodes CASSGTGALGTGELFF.

The J gene is TRBJ1-6, the V gene TRBV6-5; 8 nucleotides line up with TRBD1. CDR1 is MNHEY and CDR2 is SVGAGI in the germline V gene. The CDR3 has 15 residues. Germline trimming cut 8 bases from V and 7 bases from J; bases unmatched to any gene: 10. This CDR3 is CASRPRTGKNSPLHF. As DNA, the CDR3 is TGTGCCAGCCGCCCCAGGACAGGGAAGAATTCACCCCTCCACTTT.

This chain connects TRBV5-6 to TRBJ1-2; D not certain. The CDR3 covers 14 residues. The V end was cut by 1 base, the J end by 5 bases, with 12 bases between. Germline CDR1 is SGHDT and CDR2 is YYEEEE. In DNA form, the CDR3 reads TGTGCCAGCAGCTTGTCACAAGCGTATTATGGCTACACCTTC. This encodes CASSLSQAYYGYTF.

This clone was picked up one time. The gene calls are TRBV7-2 and TRBJ2-1; D is possibly TRBD2 (6 bases). Germline assignment: CDR1 SGHTA and CDR2 FQGNSA. This CDR3 is 14 amino acids long. V gave up 3 bases and J gave up 10 bases, with 16 bases separating them. For the CDR3, the DNA is TGTGCCAGCAGCTTGTCGGGAGCCCCCTGGGAGCAGTTCTTC. It encodes CASSLSGAPWEQFF.

V gene TRBV7-9 combines with J gene TRBJ2-5, with 10 bases that match TRBD2. This CDR3 contains 16 residues. The ends lost 1 base at V and 3 bases at J; junction bases unmatched: 5. Germline-derived CDR1 and CDR2 are SEHNR and FQNEAQ (reference sequence). The CDR3 DNA reads as TGTGCCAGCAGCTTAGGCCCGGGACTAGCGAAAGAGACCCAGTACTTC. Translating gives CASSLGPGLAKETQYF.

V gene TRBV4-3 combines with J gene TRBJ2-3, with no clear D. With 6 bases removed from V and 4 bases from J, the gap between germline ends came to 8 bases. Germline V CDR1 and CDR2: LGHNA, YSLEER. The CDR3 is 12 residues long. The CDR3 protein is CASRGNSDTQYF. CDR3 nucleotides: TGCGCCAGCAGGGGTAACTCAGATACGCAGTATTTT.

The CDR3 region has the DNA TGCGCCAGCAGCCGCGGTCCTTCTGGCGGGGGCGGAGAGACCCAGTACTTC. This sequence encodes CASSRGPSGGGGETQYF. This chain connects TRBV4-1 to TRBJ2-5, with TRBD2 as a possible D gene (7 bases). CDR1 and CDR2 from the germline V gene are MGHRA and YSYEKL. Trimming took off 4 bases at V and 4 bases at J, with 22 bases between the two ends. There are 17 residues in the CDR3.

The chain has TRBV9 and TRBJ1-4; TRBD1 is a possible D gene (5 bases). CDR3 length: 16 amino acids. Trimming cost V 3 bases and J 0 bases, with 12 bases left between them. CDR1 and CDR2 from the germline V gene are SGDLS and YYNGEE. The CDR3 bases are TGTGCCAGCAGCGGTGGGGGACCTTCAACTAATGAAAAACTGTTTTTT. Translated: CASSGGGPSTNEKLFF. Combining the CDR3 with reference TRBV9 and TRBJ1-4 gives the whole variable domain DSGVTQTPKHLITATGQRVTLRCSPRSGDLSVYWYQQSLDQGLQFLIQYYNGEERAKGNILERFSAQQFPDLHSELNLSSLELGDSALYFCASSGGGPSTNEKLFFGSGTQLSVL.

J is TRBJ2-3 and V is TRBV4-1; no firm D call. V was clipped by 0 bases and J by 4 bases, with 8 bases between them. This CDR3 has 14 amino acids. From germline, CDR1 is MGHRA and CDR2 YSYEKL. This CDR3 is CASSQERAPDTQYF. CDR3 DNA sequence: TGCGCCAGCAGCCAAGAAAGGGCCCCAGATACGCAGTATTTT.

The chain uses TRBV7-8 and TRBJ2-2; D ambiguous. Looked up from germline, CDR1 is SGHVS and CDR2 is FQNEAQ. This CDR3 is 17 amino acids long. Trimming removed 3 bases from V and 0 bases from J, with 14 bases in between. The CDR3 loop reads CASSFSGRVPNTGELFF. CDR3 in DNA: TGTGCCAGCAGCTTCTCGGGTCGAGTACCGAACACCGGGGAGCTGTTTTTT.

The gene calls are TRBV4-1 and TRBJ2-3, with a weak D call TRBD2 (5 bases). V lost 1 base, J lost 2 bases, and 10 bases lay in between. Germline-derived CDR1 and CDR2 are MGHRA and YSYEKL. This CDR3 region has 15 residues. The CDR3 DNA follows: TGCGCCAGCAGCCAAGGACCGGACTTCACAGATACGCAGTATTTT. Its protein product is CASSQGPDFTDTQYF.

The V call is TRBV19, the J call TRBJ2-1, with TRBD2 matching over 9 bases. Germline-derived CDR1 and CDR2 are LNHDA and SQIVND (reference sequence). The CDR3 is 17 residues long. Germline trimming cut 5 bases from V and 2 bases from J; bases unmatched to any gene: 10. DNA for the CDR3: TGTGCCAGTAGTGCCAGACTAGCGGAATTGACCTACAATGAGCAGTTCTTC. It is translated as CASSARLAELTYNEQFF. The variable domain in full, completed from reference TRBV19 and TRBJ2-1, reads DGGITQSPKYLFRKEGQNVTLSCEQNLNHDAMYWYRQDPGQGLRLIYYSQIVNDFQKGDIAEGYSVSREKKESFPLTVTSAQKNPTAFYLCASSARLAELTYNEQFFGPGTRLTVL.

This clone was counted a single time. This chain connects TRBV11-2 to TRBJ2-2; 10 nucleotides match TRBD2. J was trimmed by 7 bases and V by 2 bases; bases with no gene match: 4. There are 15 residues in the CDR3. The V gene's germline CDR1 is SGHAT and CDR2 FQNNGV. This CDR3 reads CASSLLAGAVGELFF. CDR3 coding DNA: TGTGCCAGCAGCTTACTAGCGGGAGCTGTCGGGGAGCTGTTTTTT.

A remark on this clone: Germline is not matched at one junction end, which may reflect a read error. J is TRBJ1-1 and V is TRBV7-2; D gene unclear. CDR1 SGHTA and CDR2 FQGNSA come from the germline V gene. This CDR3 comprises 12 residues. The CDR3 sequence: CASSMLNAEAFF. The CDR3 DNA sequence: TGTGCCAGCAGCATGTTGAACGCTGAAGCTTTCTTT.

The CDR3 here is CASSFGLAIYNEQFF. The CDR3 DNA is TGTGCCAGCAGTTTCGGCCTAGCGATCTACAATGAGCAGTTCTTC. V and J are TRBV27 and TRBJ2-1; a weak D match, TRBD2 (6 bases). V was pared by 3 bases and J by 3 bases, with 12 bases between. Germline values: CDR1 MNHEY, CDR2 SMNVEV (reference sequence). This CDR3 region has 15 residues.

Comments on this clone: Likely a read error: the CDR3 ends without its conserved phenylalanine or tryptophan. No DNA is shown, since the ends of the CDR3 on it are uncertain; the CDR3 is the one TCRdb lists. V and J are TRBV11-2 and TRBJ2-4; the table's D call, TRBD1, has no DNA check behind it. Ends included, the CDR3 has 13 residues. The germline V gene has CDR1 SGHAT and CDR2 FQNNGV. The CDR3 sequence: CASSLGGQGAVIS.

This chain links TRBV19 with TRBJ1-2; 7 bases are a match to TRBD1. V shed 3 bases and J 4 bases; nucleotides not matched to a gene: 8. The CDR3 contains 15 residues. Germline CDR1 is LNHDA and CDR2 is SQIVND (reference sequence). CDR3: CASSMGGTVRYGYTF. For the CDR3, the DNA is TGTGCCAGTAGTATGGGAGGGACAGTTCGCTATGGCTACACCTTC. The entire variable domain, with the rest obtained from reference TRBV19 and TRBJ1-2, is as follows: DGGITQSPKYLFRKEGQNVTLSCEQNLNHDAMYWYRQDPGQGLRLIYYSQIVNDFQKGDIAEGYSVSREKKESFPLTVTSAQKNPTAFYLCASSMGGTVRYGYTFGSGTRLTVV.

The chain carries TRBV19 and TRBJ2-7; D uncertain. Germline V gene lookup returns CDR1 LNHDA and CDR2 SQIVND (reference sequence). CDR3 length: 14 amino acids. V dropped 5 bases and J dropped 3 bases, with 14 bases sitting between them. The CDR3 reads CASSPSDLFYEQYF. CDR3 in DNA: TGTGCCAGTAGTCCATCCGACCTATTCTACGAGCAGTACTTC.

The chain carries TRBV30 and TRBJ2-1, with TRBD2 matching 8 bases. CDR1 is GTSNPN, CDR2 SVGIG, per germline (reference sequence). The J segment lost 2 bases and the V segment lost 5 bases, leaving 5 bases of the junction unmatched. The CDR3 runs to 14 residues. CDR3 nucleotide sequence: TGTGCCTGGGGGGGAGCGGGAGCCTACAATGAGCAGTTCTTC. It translates to CAWGGAGAYNEQFF. Full variable domain (outside the CDR3, taken from reference TRBV30 and TRBJ2-1): SQTIHQWPATLVQPVGSPLSLECTVEGTSNPNLYWYRQAAGRGLQLLFYSVGIGQISSEVPQNLSASRPQDRQFILSSKKLLLSDSGFYLCAWGGAGAYNEQFFGPGTRLTVL.

This clone was detected only once. V and J are TRBV2 and TRBJ2-3, with 15 bases aligning to TRBD2. With V trimmed by 6 bases and J by 7 bases, 14 bases remained unmatched. The CDR3 length is 18 residues. Germline CDR1 reads SNHLY; CDR2 reads FYNNEI. The CDR3 DNA follows: TGTGCCAGCAGAGGACTAGCGGGGGGGCCGGGAGGTTTTAATACGCAGTATTTT. Its protein product is CASRGLAGGPGGFNTQYF.

This chain uses TRBV14 with TRBJ1-4, with D perhaps TRBD1 (6 bases). The CDR3 runs 14 residues. CDR1 is SGHDN, CDR2 FVKESK, per germline. V lost 5 bases, J lost 8 bases, and 15 bases lay in between. The DNA of the CDR3 is TGTGCCAGCAGCAGCGGGACACGGGTGGAAAAACTGTTTTTT. The encoded protein is CASSSGTRVEKLFF.

This chain uses TRBV5-8 with TRBJ2-7; D not certain. This CDR3 region has 14 residues. Germline V gene sequence: CDR1 SGHTS, CDR2 YDEGEE. V was cut by 7 bases and J by 5 bases, with 19 bases left in between. CDR3 nucleotides: TGTGCCAGCGAACCCCGGGCGACTCTCCACGAGCAGTACTTC. Its translation is CASEPRATLHEQYF.